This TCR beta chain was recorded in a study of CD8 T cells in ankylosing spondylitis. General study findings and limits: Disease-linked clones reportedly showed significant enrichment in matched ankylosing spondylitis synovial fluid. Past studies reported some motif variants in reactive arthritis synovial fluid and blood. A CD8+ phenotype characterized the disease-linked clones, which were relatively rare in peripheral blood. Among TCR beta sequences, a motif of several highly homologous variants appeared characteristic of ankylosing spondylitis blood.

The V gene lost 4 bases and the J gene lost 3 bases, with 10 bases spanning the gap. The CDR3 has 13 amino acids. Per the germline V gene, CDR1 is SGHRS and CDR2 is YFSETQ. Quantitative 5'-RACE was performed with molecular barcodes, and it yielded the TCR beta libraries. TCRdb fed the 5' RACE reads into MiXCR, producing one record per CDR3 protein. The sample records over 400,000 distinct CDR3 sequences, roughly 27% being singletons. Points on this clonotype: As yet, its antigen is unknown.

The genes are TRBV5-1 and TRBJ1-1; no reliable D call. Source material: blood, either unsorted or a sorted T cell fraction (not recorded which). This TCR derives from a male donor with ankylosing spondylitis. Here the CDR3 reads CASSPEGYTEAFF. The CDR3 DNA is TGCGCCAGCAGCCCGGAGGGCTACACTGAAGCTTTCTTT. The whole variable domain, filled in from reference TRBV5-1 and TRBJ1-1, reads KAGVTQTPRYLIKTRGQQVTLSCSPISGHRSVSWYQQTPGQGLQFLFEYFSETQRNKGNFPGRFSGRQFSNSRSEMNVSTLELGDSALYLCASSPEGYTEAFFGQGTRLTVV.